Following are 26 T cell receptor beta chains from one sample sequenced in a study of T cells after yellow fever vaccination. TCRdb re-derived calls from the 5' RACE reads in MiXCR, one entry per CDR3 protein. Of 350,000 or so distinct CDR3 sequences listed, roughly 8.6% were seen once; the top ten hold roughly 15%. The source material was PBMCs, sampled roughly 47 days after the first yellow fever vaccination. Receptors originate from a man younger than 35 who received the YFV17D yellow fever vaccine.

This sequence joins TRBV29-1 and TRBJ2-1, with no clear D. The germline V and J ends were trimmed by 4 bases and 0 bases, with 7 bases remaining between them. The CDR3 length is 13 residues. CDR1 and CDR2 from the germline V gene are SQVTM and ANQGSEA. The CDR3 DNA reads TGCAGCGTTGTTTGGAGCTCCTACAATGAGCAGTTCTTC. This translates into CSVVWSSYNEQFF.

V and J are TRBV7-9 and TRBJ2-1; D is perhaps TRBD1 (6 bases). The CDR3 length is 16 residues. Trimming stripped 4 bases from V and 0 bases from J, with 13 bases between. CDR1 and CDR2 (germline): SEHNR, FQNEAQ (reference sequence). This CDR3 reads CASSSWTASSYNEQFF. In DNA form, the CDR3 reads TGTGCCAGCAGCTCCTGGACAGCGAGCTCCTACAATGAGCAGTTCTTC.

This clonotype was found many times. This chain uses TRBV7-8 with TRBJ1-1; 11 positions agree with TRBD1. This CDR3 contains 15 residues. V dropped 4 bases and J dropped 4; count of bases not matched to a gene: 5. Germline loops: CDR1 SGHVS, CDR2 FQNEAQ. The DNA of the CDR3 is TGTGCCAGCAGCTCGAAGGGACAGGGGGGCACTGAAGCTTTCTTT. Translation: CASSSKGQGGTEAFF.

J is TRBJ2-1 and V is TRBV9, with 11 bases matching TRBD2. This CDR3 spans 15 amino acids. Looked up from germline, CDR1 is SGDLS and CDR2 is YYNGEE. V lost 6 bases, J lost 8 bases, and 10 bases stayed unmatched. DNA of the CDR3: TGTGCCAGCACCATGGGACTAGCGGAAGAGGATGAGCAGTTCTTC. Translated: CASTMGLAEEDEQFF.

This clonotype came up a few times. This chain joins TRBV18 and TRBJ2-1, with a possible D match to TRBD1 (5 bases). Germline CDR1 and CDR2: KGHSH and LQKENI. This CDR3 is 13 amino acids long. V was clipped by 10 bases and J by 0 bases, with 10 bases between them. The CDR3 is CATYGASYNEQFF. The CDR3 DNA reads TGTGCCACCTATGGGGCCTCCTACAATGAGCAGTTCTTC.

This clonotype has only a few counts. The rearrangement links TRBV6-6 to TRBJ1-4; D ambiguous. The V gene's germline CDR1 is MNHNY and CDR2 SVGAGI (reference sequence). Deletions cut 6 bases from V and 12 bases from J, with 14 bases between. CDR3 length equals 12 residues. CDR3 region: CASSPSSLELFF. DNA for the CDR3: TGTGCCAGCAGCCCAAGCAGTCTCGAACTGTTTTTT.

This rearrangement joins TRBV23-1 to TRBJ2-1; 8 bases are shared with TRBD2. TRBV23-1 is given ORF status, its function remaining uncertain. CDR3 length: 16 residues. Unmatched junction bases numbered 9, after V lost 2 bases and J lost 6 bases. CDR3 nucleotide sequence: TGCGCCAGCAGTCAAGTAAGCGGGGGACTCGGCAATGAGCAGTTCTTC. Amino acid sequence: CASSQVSGGLGNEQFF.

This clonotype was detected many times. The J gene is TRBJ2-1, the V gene TRBV6-1; maybe TRBD2 (5 bases). V lost 7 bases and J 5 bases, leaving 15 bases between the germline ends. This CDR3 has 14 residues. Germline-derived CDR1 and CDR2 are MNHNS and SASEGT. CDR3 protein: CASILSGNHNEQFF. CDR3 nucleotide sequence: TGTGCCAGCATCTTATCGGGGAATCACAATGAGCAGTTCTTC.

The gene calls are TRBV4-2 and TRBJ1-2; TRBD1 aligns across 7 bases. Germline CDR1 LGHNA, CDR2 YNFKEQ. V lost 6 bases to trimming and J lost 3 bases; unmatched junction nucleotides: 7. The CDR3 is 14 residues long. This chain's CDR3 is CASSPQGQDYGYTF. The CDR3 DNA follows: TGTGCCAGCAGTCCTCAAGGACAGGACTATGGCTACACCTTC.

This clonotype was seen repeatedly, ten times or more. The gene calls are TRBV9 and TRBJ2-3; the match to TRBD2 covers 11 bases. Germline CDR1 and CDR2: SGDLS and YYNGEE. The CDR3 is 16 residues long. Trimming at V came to 4 bases and at J to 2 bases, leaving 6 bases not matched to a gene. The CDR3 loop is CASSTGTSGPTDTQYF. CDR3 DNA: TGTGCCAGCAGCACAGGGACTAGCGGCCCCACAGATACGCAGTATTTT.

A few counts support this clonotype. The rearrangement links TRBV4-2 to TRBJ1-2; D gene uncertain. Germline lookup yields CDR1 LGHNA and CDR2 YNFKEQ. V lost 0 bases and J lost 0, with 5 bases in between. The CDR3 loop spans 14 amino acids. The DNA for the CDR3 is TGTGCCAGCAGCCAAGATCAGGCTAACTATGGCTACACCTTC. This encodes CASSQDQANYGYTF.

The rearrangement uses TRBV15 and TRBJ2-3; 9 bases are a match to TRBD2. Losses at the gene ends were 0 bases for V and 5 bases for J; bases not matched to a gene: 6. The CDR3 is made up of 16 amino acids. Germline V gene sequence: CDR1 LNHNV, CDR2 YYDKDF (reference sequence). The CDR3 sequence: CATSRDQAGGGDTQYF. In DNA form, the CDR3 reads TGTGCCACCAGCAGAGATCAAGCGGGGGGCGGAGATACGCAGTATTTT.

The V and J genes are TRBV6-5 and TRBJ2-3, with 9 bases fitting TRBD1. From germline, CDR1 is MNHEY and CDR2 SVGAGI. This CDR3 is 17 amino acids long. The trim removed 4 bases at V and 3 bases at J, leaving 11 bases unmatched. The CDR3 sequence: CASSWRQGVSSTDTQYF. CDR3 nucleotides: TGTGCCAGCAGTTGGCGACAGGGGGTGAGCTCGACAGATACGCAGTATTTT.

The gene calls are TRBV10-3 and TRBJ2-3; 7 bases align to TRBD1. The V segment lost 6 bases and the J segment 5 bases; nucleotides outside the gene matches: 8. This CDR3 comprises 14 residues. The V gene's germline CDR1 is ENHRY and CDR2 SYGVKD. Here the CDR3 reads CAISKGQFVDTQYF. The CDR3 DNA sequence: TGTGCCATCAGCAAGGGACAGTTTGTAGATACGCAGTATTTT.

There are many counts of this clonotype. The gene calls are TRBV6-1 and TRBJ1-1; 8 nucleotides align to TRBD1. V shed 6 bases, J shed 7 bases, and the junction held 10 bases outside the gene matches. Germline V gives CDR1 MNHNS, CDR2 SASEGT. The CDR3 sequence is 14 residues long. CDR3 sequence reads: CASRGIGQGIEAFF. The DNA for the CDR3 is TGTGCCAGCAGGGGGATCGGACAGGGAATTGAAGCTTTCTTT.

This chain links TRBV4-3 with TRBJ1-2; D is undetermined. Germline CDR1 is LGHNA and CDR2 is YSLEER. CDR3 size: 13 residues. The V gene lost 0 bases and the J gene lost 8 bases, with 10 bases spanning the gap. The CDR3 is CASSQDFTDGYTF. The CDR3 region has the DNA TGCGCCAGCAGCCAAGATTTCACAGACGGCTACACCTTC.

The chain links TRBV20-1 to TRBJ1-5, with no clear D. The CDR3 loop spans 15 amino acids. Trimming left V 4 bases short and J 3 bases short, with 16 bases between. From germline, CDR1 is DFQATT and CDR2 SNEGSKA (reference sequence). The CDR3 nucleotides read TGCAGTGCTACCCCTTTCCGGACTGTCAATCAGCCCCAGCATTTT. This gives the protein CSATPFRTVNQPQHF.

This clonotype was detected only a few times. The rearrangement links TRBV20-1 to TRBJ2-7, with 12 bases identical to TRBD2. Germline values: CDR1 DFQATT, CDR2 SNEGSKA (reference sequence). The CDR3 contains 13 residues. V lost 7 bases, J lost 1 base, and 2 bases stayed unmatched. The CDR3 nucleotides read TGCAGTGGGACTAGCGGGGCTTCCTACGAGCAGTACGTC. Its protein is CSGTSGASYEQYV.

V gene TRBV11-2 combines with J gene TRBJ2-1; a weak D match, TRBD1 (6 bases). CDR3 length: 13 residues. Germline V lookup: CDR1 SGHAT, CDR2 FQNNGV. The V end lost 5 bases, the J end lost 7 bases, and 12 bases lay between the germline ends. For the CDR3, the DNA is TGTGCCAGCAGCCTTGACAGGAGAAATGAGCAGTTCTTC. Translated: CASSLDRRNEQFF.

This clonotype has a handful of counts. The chain links TRBV7-9 to TRBJ1-2, with 8 bases lining up with TRBD1. The CDR3 loop spans 16 amino acids. V shed 5 bases and J 7 bases; nucleotides not matched to a gene: 15. The germline V gene has CDR1 SEHNR and CDR2 FQNEAQ (reference sequence). CDR3 sequence reads: CASSPKGRTGSAGYTF. The CDR3 region has the DNA TGTGCCAGCAGCCCAAAGGGCCGGACAGGGTCGGCTGGCTACACCTTC.

This rearrangement joins TRBV6-5 to TRBJ2-2; D gene unclear. V lost 2 bases and J 0 bases, leaving 7 bases between the germline ends. Germline V gene data show CDR1 as MNHEY and CDR2 as SVGAGI. CDR3 length: 15 amino acids. The DNA of the CDR3 is TGTGCCAGCAGTTACCGGTACGCGAACACCGGGGAGCTGTTTTTT. This gives the protein CASSYRYANTGELFF.

The chain employs TRBV3-1 and TRBJ1-1, with no clear D. Deletions cut 6 bases from V and 3 bases from J, with 17 bases between. The germline V gene encodes CDR1 LGHDT and CDR2 YNNKEL (reference sequence). The CDR3 has 15 residues. The CDR3 is CASSPLEGADTEAFF. The CDR3 DNA follows: TGTGCCAGCAGTCCACTAGAAGGCGCGGACACTGAAGCTTTCTTT.

V and J are TRBV5-6 and TRBJ1-2, with D tentatively TRBD1 (5 bases). The ends were cut back, 4 bases at V and 6 bases at J, with 13 bases in the middle. This CDR3 is 13 amino acids long. CDR1 SGHDT and CDR2 YYEEEE come from the germline V gene. CDR3 DNA sequence: TGTGCCAGCAGCCTGGGGGTAGGGCATGGCTACACCTTC. This codes for CASSLGVGHGYTF.

This clonotype was seen a few times. V and J are TRBV12-3 or TRBV12-4 and TRBJ1-2; tentatively, D is TRBD1 (6 bases). V lost 5 bases to trimming and J lost 0 bases, with 16 bases between them. This CDR3 comprises 16 residues. Here the CDR3 reads CASSGAGVHANYGYTF. As DNA, the CDR3 is TGTGCCAGCAGTGGGGCAGGGGTCCACGCTAACTATGGCTACACCTTC.

The chain links TRBV20-1 to TRBJ2-4; D not resolved. Germline-derived CDR1 and CDR2 are DFQATT and SNEGSKA (reference sequence). The CDR3 covers 13 residues. V lost 1 base to trimming and J lost 0 bases, with 4 bases between them. The DNA of the CDR3 is TGCAGTGCTAGAGTCGTAGCCAAAAACATTCAGTACTTC. This gives the protein CSARVVAKNIQYF.

This chain uses TRBV4-3 with TRBJ2-7; 9 nucleotides match TRBD1. The J segment lost 4 bases and the V segment lost 3 bases, leaving 4 bases of the junction unmatched. CDR1 is LGHNA, CDR2 YSLEER, per germline. CDR3 size: 14 residues. CDR3 in amino acids: CASSQHRGLYEQYF. The CDR3 nucleotides are TGCGCCAGCAGCCAGCACAGGGGGCTGTACGAGCAGTACTTC.